These T cell receptor beta chains were read from a single sample in a study of OX40 agonist ivuxolimab in advanced cancers. Profiling relied on immunoSEQ multiplex PCR, and the TCRdb table lists in-frame clones only, not all of them. The sample has 70,000 or so clones, around 90% seen once. The source was CD4+ or CD8+ T cells sorted from blood, collected in a trial of the OX40 agonist ivuxolimab. These receptors all come from an adult with an advanced solid tumor such as melanoma, head and neck, liver or kidney cancer. CDR3s leave out the opening cysteine and the closing phenylalanine or tryptophan. Fields, in order: clone size, V gene, CDR3 protein. Clone size appears in some rows only: once, few, many, or a class for an expanded clone.

>.|TRBV27
ASKLQGAGDTQY
>.|TRBV7-2
ASSLDPGSYEQY
>few|TRBV10-3
ATGQGMNTEAF
>.|TRBV6-5
ASSNSGSPLH
>.|TRBV19
ASSTRQAGELF
>.|TRBV28
ASRSLPYNEQF
>.|TRBV5-4
ASSNSTDTQY
>.|TRBV4-3
ASSLKFTRGGAHGQPQH
>.|TRBV18
ASSPTGTEWF
>.|TRBV2
ASRGGPSTGELF
>.|TRBV18
ASSDGLVYEQF
>.|TRBV7-3
ASSLTGAGVDTQY
>.|TRBV5-6
ASSAGQGTYEQY
>once|TRBV4-2
ASSQDLLNYGYT
>.|TRBV6-5
ASSLDLAGDEQF
>.|TRBV5-5
ASSLKGTQGNEKLF
>.|TRBV30
AWSVLAGVAGELF
>.|TRBV14
ASSQGPDTQY
>.|TRBV7-9
ASSSLRGNEKLF
>.|TRBV7-2
ASSLGPSGRGSGANVLT
>few|TRBV18
ASSPEMNTEAF
>.|TRBV5-4
ASSAEQDYNSPLH
>.|TRBV9
ASSALAGGKSRETQY
>.|TRBV11-3
ASSSRSGETQY
>once|TRBV6-5
ASSTGGREQY
>.|TRBV7-9
ASSYRDRDGDTQY
>few|TRBV7-3
ASSSGTSGNTGELF
>once|TRBV6-6
ASSDRTGDWNEQF
>.|TRBV6-5
ASSYPGYGYT
>once|TRBV9
ASSFKAGSGANVLT
>.|TRBV4-3
ASSQGLREIYEQY
>.|TRBV27
ASSQTSGRARETQY
>.|TRBV2
ASRDYNSPLH
>.|TRBV9
ASSVQGSVPVEQY
>.|TRBV7-3
ASSLTSGNTGELF
>.|TRBV5-1
ASSSIQGSNGYT
>.|TRBV7-9
ASSLVGVLAGAIEQY
>.|TRBV2
ASSAKRALGAPLH
>.|TRBV4-2
ASSQETGTGSQY
>.|TRBV5-4
ASSSGSTDTQY
>.|TRBV5-5
ASSLAVGNSGANVLT
>.|TRBV7-2
ASSSGLAGAETQY
>.|TRBV7-2
ASSINRNNEQF
>.|TRBV7-2
ASSLPPGRGGYT